The next 18 T cell receptor beta chains were all read from a single sample in a study of post-analysis software for immune sequencing data. Study observations and caveats: Patients carried roughly five TRBV segments more frequently than controls did, and TRBV5-6, TRBV5-1 and TRBV20-1 were among them.

Unique molecular identifiers were built into the TCR beta cDNA libraries. One entry per CDR3 protein, called by TCRdb with MiXCR from the PCR reads. The sample includes around 770,000 distinct CDR3 sequences, under 60% of them seen just once. The antigens for these receptors are not known. Sequences were obtained from blood. The source of these receptors is a girl aged 10 to 17 with multiple sclerosis.

Of note for this clonotype: This could be a read error, since a much larger clone is one nucleotide away. The rearrangement joins TRBV5-1 to TRBJ2-7; 10 nucleotides agree with TRBD1. The CDR3 runs to 15 residues. In germline, CDR1 is SGHRS, CDR2 YFSETQ. Here the CDR3 DNA reads TGCACCAGCAGCGCCCGACAGGGGGCGTCCGACGAGCAGTACTTC. Translated, it gives CTSSARQGASDEQYF. Supplemented by reference TRBV5-1 and TRBJ2-7, the full variable domain reads KAGVTQTPRYLIKTRGQQVTLSCSPISGHRSVSWYQQTPGQGLQFLFEYFSETQRNKGNFPGRFSGRQFSNSRSEMNVSTLELGDSALYLCTSSARQGASDEQYFGPGTRLTVT.

This rearrangement joins TRBV5-1 to TRBJ2-7; no firm D call. CDR3 length: 16 residues. Germline-derived CDR1 and CDR2 are SGHRS and YFSETQ. V shed 4 bases and J shed 1 base, with 18 bases lying between them. The CDR3 nucleotides are TGCGCCAGCAGCCGAAGTTGGACGGATGGTTCCTACGAGCAGTACTTC. Residues: CASSRSWTDGSYEQYF.

This clonotype turned up a few times. The V call is TRBV20-1, the J call TRBJ2-5; D ambiguous. Germline V gene lookup returns CDR1 DFQATT and CDR2 SNEGSKA (reference sequence). The length of the CDR3 is 14 residues. V was cut by 1 base and J by 5 bases, with 14 bases left in between. For the CDR3, the DNA is TGCAGTGCTAGAGGACGCCTTACAGAGGAGACCCAGTACTTC. It yields the protein CSARGRLTEETQYF.

This clonotype was seen a few times. The chain employs TRBV12-3 or TRBV12-4 and TRBJ1-2, with a possible D match to TRBD1 (6 bases). The CDR3 runs 15 residues. V lost 7 bases, J lost 4 bases, and 19 bases lay in between. The DNA for the CDR3 is TGTGCCAGCAATCTAGGAGTGGGGGCAGGCTATGGCTACACCTTC. It is translated as CASNLGVGAGYGYTF.

The V and J genes are TRBV7-9 and TRBJ2-1; weak D call: TRBD1 (6 bases). The CDR3 is made up of 15 amino acids. Trimming pared 4 bases from V and 4 bases from J, leaving 14 bases between. CDR1 SEHNR and CDR2 FQNEAQ come from the germline V gene (reference sequence). CDR3 DNA sequence: TGTGCCAGCAGCTCCGGAGAGACAGGTTACAATGAGCAGTTCTTC. Protein sequence: CASSSGETGYNEQFF.

The J gene is TRBJ2-1, the V gene TRBV6-6; TRBD2 aligns across 7 bases. The CDR3 consists of 15 residues. The germline V gene encodes CDR1 MNHNY and CDR2 SVGAGI (reference sequence). J lost 3 bases, V lost 4 bases, and 6 bases had no gene match. CDR3 DNA: TGTGCCAGCAGTTCGACTAGCCCCTTCTACAATGAGCAGTTCTTC. It translates to CASSSTSPFYNEQFF.

Details on this clonotype: The CDR3 does not close with the conserved phenylalanine or tryptophan, likely indicating a read error. The CDR3 loop is CASSHRDRVYNEQFC. The CDR3, as DNA: TGTGCCAGCAGCCACCGGGACAGGGTCTACAATGAGCAGTTCTGC. The chain employs TRBV7-9 and TRBJ2-1, with 9 bases aligning to TRBD1. V lost 5 bases to trimming and J lost 3 bases; unmatched junction nucleotides: 5. Germline values: CDR1 SEHNR, CDR2 FQNEAQ (reference sequence). This CDR3 contains 15 residues.

The V gene is TRBV5-1, the J gene TRBJ2-5; TRBD1 aligns across 7 bases. The germline CDR1 and CDR2 sequences are SGHRS and YFSETQ. The CDR3 runs 13 residues. Trimming took 0 bases from V and 12 from J; bases not matched to a gene: 8. The CDR3 loop is CASSLAGWDREYF. In nucleotides, the CDR3 is TGCGCCAGCAGCTTGGCCGGGTGGGACAGAGAGTACTTC.

This clonotype was detected a few times. This chain connects TRBV29-1 to TRBJ2-7, with D maybe TRBD1 (6 bases). Trimming stripped 5 bases from V and 5 bases from J, with 13 bases between. Germline CDR1 SQVTM, CDR2 ANQGSEA. This CDR3 has 12 amino acids. CDR3 in amino acids: CSVLQGTHEQYF. CDR3 DNA: TGCAGCGTTCTCCAGGGGACCCACGAGCAGTACTTC.

This clonotype was seen a few times. The chain is built from TRBV5-1 and TRBJ2-3, with D perhaps matching TRBD2 (5 bases). Per the germline V gene, CDR1 is SGHRS and CDR2 is YFSETQ. Trimming pared 4 bases from V and 0 bases from J, leaving 9 bases between. The CDR3 runs 14 residues. The CDR3 nucleotides read TGCGCCAGCAGCGAGGGTGGGAGCACAGATACGCAGTATTTT. Protein sequence: CASSEGGSTDTQYF.

This rearrangement joins TRBV11-2 to TRBJ2-4; D is ambiguous. Looked up from germline, CDR1 is SGHAT and CDR2 is FQNNGV. The CDR3 contains 13 residues. The V and J ends lost 5 bases and 4 bases respectively, with 9 bases between them. CDR3 protein: CASSVNMKNIQYF. CDR3 nucleotides: TGTGCCAGCAGCGTCAACATGAAAAACATTCAGTACTTC.

This chain links TRBV12-3 or TRBV12-4 with TRBJ2-7; D ambiguous. The J call is uncertain, as TRBJ2-5 better fits the DNA end. There are 14 residues in the CDR3. The DNA for the CDR3 is TGTGCCAGCAGCGCTCTTTCCAGGCGACAGACCCAGTACTTC. It specifies CASSALSRRQTQYF.

This clonotype occurred once. The V and J genes are TRBV7-2 and TRBJ2-6, with a possible D match to TRBD2 (5 bases). The ends were cut back, 6 bases at V and 2 bases at J, with 14 bases in the middle. Germline V gene lookup returns CDR1 SGHTA and CDR2 FQGNSA. This CDR3 is 16 amino acids long. The CDR3 nucleotides read TGTGCCAGCAGTCCCGAGAGGGCACCTGGGGCCAACGTCCTGACTTTC. Its translation: CASSPERAPGANVLTF.

The chain carries TRBV7-9 and TRBJ2-7, with a weak D call TRBD2 (5 bases). The V end was cut by 0 bases, the J end by 2 bases, with 14 bases between. The CDR3 runs 16 residues. Germline CDR1 SEHNR, CDR2 FQNEAQ (reference sequence). For the CDR3, the DNA is TGTGCCAGCAGCTTAGCGCTCGGGGTTACAGCCTACGAGCAGTACTTC. This translates into CASSLALGVTAYEQYF.

Notes on this clonotype: A much larger clone differs from this one at a single base, so this may be a read error. The rearrangement uses TRBV7-2 and TRBJ1-2, with D possibly being TRBD1 (5 bases). The CDR3 runs to 13 residues. Trimming left V 4 bases short and J 4 bases short, with 10 bases between. Germline-derived CDR1 and CDR2 are SGHTA and FQGNSA. The CDR3 loop reads CASSSETAYGYTF. CDR3 bases: TGTGCCAGCAGCTCCGAGACAGCCTATGGCTACACCTTC. Full variable domain (outside the CDR3, taken from reference TRBV7-2 and TRBJ1-2): GAGVSQSPSNKVTEKGKDVELRCDPISGHTALYWYRQSLGQGLEFLIYFQGNSAPDKSGLPSDRFSAERTGGSVSTLTIQRTQQEDSAVYLCASSSETAYGYTFGSGTRLTVV.

V gene TRBV18 combines with J gene TRBJ2-4, with 8 bases matching TRBD1. Losses at the gene ends were 3 bases for V and 1 base for J; bases not matched to a gene: 17. Germline V gene lookup returns CDR1 KGHSH and CDR2 LQKENI. The CDR3 totals 20 residues. The chain's CDR3 is CASSPGNRGRIIRAKNIQYF. CDR3 DNA sequence: TGTGCCAGCTCACCTGGGAACAGGGGGAGAATCATTAGGGCCAAAAACATTCAGTACTTC.

This clonotype occurred a few times. This rearrangement joins TRBV5-1 to TRBJ2-4; 12 bases agree with TRBD2. The DNA end lines up better with TRBJ2-7; the J call may be wrong. CDR1 and CDR2 from the germline V gene are SGHRS and YFSETQ. The CDR3 runs 17 residues. CDR3 coding DNA: TGCGCCAGCAGCTTGACGAGTTTGACTAGCGGGAGCTACGAGCAGTACTTC. Its protein is CASSLTSLTSGSYEQYF.

This clonotype was recorded once. V gene TRBV20-1 combines with J gene TRBJ2-7, with 9 bases aligning to TRBD1. Trimming at V came to 7 bases and at J to 5 bases, leaving 21 bases not matched to a gene. Germline loops: CDR1 DFQATT, CDR2 SNEGSKA (reference sequence). The CDR3 consists of 17 residues. The CDR3: CSVPLTLPGTGFDEQYF. The CDR3 nucleotides read TGCAGTGTCCCGTTGACCCTTCCCGGGACAGGGTTCGACGAGCAGTACTTC.